What follows is one T cell receptor beta chain and its context. This specimen belongs to a study of blood T cell repertoires in COVID-19. Study information: Some COVID-19 samples were acute and others convalescent; all came from the United States, Italy and Spain. Sample material is recorded as cDNA or gDNA derived from T cells, B-cell-depleted T cells, or PBMCs.

In the source study's methods: Estimation of nucleated cell counts was performed using reference gene primer amplification. TCRdb's copy holds only in-frame clones and misses some; the assay was immunoSEQ multiplex PCR. D and trimming come from the DNA, and the V and J calls and clone size come from that table. The repertoire holds some 180,000 clones, with approximately 80% as singletons. Germline lookup yields CDR1 SGHRS and CDR2 YFSETQ. The CDR3 is 13 amino acids. Trimming at V came to 6 bases and at J to 5 bases, leaving 1 base not matched to a gene. Sequencing was carried out using peripheral blood. The V and J genes are TRBV5-1 and TRBJ2-1; 11 nucleotides line up with TRBD2. The sequence was collected from a human donor in a cohort sampled during active COVID-19. The DNA of the CDR3 is TGCGCCAGCACGACTAGCGGGGACAATGAGCAGTTCTTC. This sequence encodes CASTTSGDNEQFF.